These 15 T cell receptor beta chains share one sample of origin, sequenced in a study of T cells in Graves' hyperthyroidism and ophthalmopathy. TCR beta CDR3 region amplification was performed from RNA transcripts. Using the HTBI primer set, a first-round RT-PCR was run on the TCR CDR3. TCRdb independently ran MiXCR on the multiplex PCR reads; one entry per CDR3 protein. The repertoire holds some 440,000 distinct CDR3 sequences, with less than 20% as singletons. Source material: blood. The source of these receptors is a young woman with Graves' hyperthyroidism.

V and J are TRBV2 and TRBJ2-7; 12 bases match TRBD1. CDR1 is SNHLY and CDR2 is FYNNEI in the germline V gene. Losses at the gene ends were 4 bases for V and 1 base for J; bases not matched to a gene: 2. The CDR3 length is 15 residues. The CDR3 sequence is CASSGDRGHSYEQYF. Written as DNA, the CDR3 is TGTGCCAGCAGTGGGGACAGGGGGCATTCCTACGAGCAGTACTTC.

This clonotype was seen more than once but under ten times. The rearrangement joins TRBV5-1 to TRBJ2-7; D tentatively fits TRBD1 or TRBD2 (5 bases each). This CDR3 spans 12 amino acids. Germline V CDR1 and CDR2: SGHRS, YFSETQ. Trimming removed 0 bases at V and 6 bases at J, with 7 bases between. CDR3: CASSLGGVEQYF. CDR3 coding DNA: TGCGCCAGCAGCTTGGGAGGGGTCGAGCAGTACTTC.

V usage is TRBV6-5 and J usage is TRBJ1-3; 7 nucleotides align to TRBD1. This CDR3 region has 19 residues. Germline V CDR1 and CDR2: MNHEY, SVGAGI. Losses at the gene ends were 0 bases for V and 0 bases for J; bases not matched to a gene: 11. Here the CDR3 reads CASSYSTQTGRNSGNTIYF. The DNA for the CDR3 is TGTGCCAGCAGTTACTCGACCCAGACAGGGAGGAACTCTGGAAACACCATATATTTT.

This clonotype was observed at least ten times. Here the CDR3 reads CASSIGLVETQYF. CDR3 nucleotides: TGTGCCAGCAGCATAGGACTAGTGGAGACCCAGTACTTC. This chain links TRBV11-2 with TRBJ2-5; 7 positions agree with TRBD2. Germline CDR1 SGHAT, CDR2 FQNNGV. The CDR3 length is 13 residues. The junction had 5 bases not matched to a gene; V was cut back by 5 bases and J by 5 bases.

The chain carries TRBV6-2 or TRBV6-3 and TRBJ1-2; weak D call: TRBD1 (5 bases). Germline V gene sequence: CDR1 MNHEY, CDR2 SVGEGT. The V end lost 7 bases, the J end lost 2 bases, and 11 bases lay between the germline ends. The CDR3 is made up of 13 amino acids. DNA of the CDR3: TGTGCCAGCAACCCAGGGACCAACTATGGCTACACCTTC. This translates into CASNPGTNYGYTF.

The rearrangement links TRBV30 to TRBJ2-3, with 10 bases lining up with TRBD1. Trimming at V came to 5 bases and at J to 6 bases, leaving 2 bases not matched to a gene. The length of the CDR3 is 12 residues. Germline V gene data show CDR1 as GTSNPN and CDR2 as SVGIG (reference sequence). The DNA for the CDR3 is TGTGCCTGGGGGACAGGGGAGGATACGCAGTATTTT. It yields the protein CAWGTGEDTQYF.

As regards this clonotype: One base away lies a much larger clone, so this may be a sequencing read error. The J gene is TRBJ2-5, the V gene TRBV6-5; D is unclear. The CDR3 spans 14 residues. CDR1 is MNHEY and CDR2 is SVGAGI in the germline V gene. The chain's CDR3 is CACSYRAIQETQYF. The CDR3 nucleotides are TGTGCCTGCAGTTACCGGGCGATCCAGGAGACCCAGTACTTC.

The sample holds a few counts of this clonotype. CDR3 loop: CSSRGNEQFF. The DNA of the CDR3 is TGCAGCTCCCGGGGCAATGAGCAGTTCTTC. J is TRBJ2-1 and V is TRBV29-1; tentative D call: TRBD2 (5 bases). CDR3 size: 10 residues. Deletions cut 8 bases from V and 6 bases from J, with 8 bases between. The V gene's germline CDR1 is SQVTM and CDR2 ANQGSEA.

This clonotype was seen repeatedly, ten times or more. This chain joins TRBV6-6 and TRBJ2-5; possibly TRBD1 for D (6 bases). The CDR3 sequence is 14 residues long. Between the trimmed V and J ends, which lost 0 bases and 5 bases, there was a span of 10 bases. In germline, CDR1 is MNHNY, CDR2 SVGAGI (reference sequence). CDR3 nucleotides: TGTGCCAGCAGTTACTCGAGAAGGGGGGAGACCCAGTACTTC. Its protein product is CASSYSRRGETQYF.

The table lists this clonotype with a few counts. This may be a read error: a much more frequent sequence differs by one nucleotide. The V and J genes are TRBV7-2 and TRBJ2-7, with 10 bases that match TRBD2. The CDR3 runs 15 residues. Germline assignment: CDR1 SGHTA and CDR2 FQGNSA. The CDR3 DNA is TGTGCCAGCAGCTTGACTAGCGGGCCTTCCTACGAGCGGTACTTC. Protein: CASSLTSGPSYERYF.

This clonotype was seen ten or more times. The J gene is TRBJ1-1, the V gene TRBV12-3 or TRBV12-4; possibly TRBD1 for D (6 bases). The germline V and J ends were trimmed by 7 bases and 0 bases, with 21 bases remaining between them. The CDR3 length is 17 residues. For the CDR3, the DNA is TGTGCCAGCAACGGCTTGGACAGCCAACTAATGAACACTGAAGCTTTCTTT. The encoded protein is CASNGLDSQLMNTEAFF.

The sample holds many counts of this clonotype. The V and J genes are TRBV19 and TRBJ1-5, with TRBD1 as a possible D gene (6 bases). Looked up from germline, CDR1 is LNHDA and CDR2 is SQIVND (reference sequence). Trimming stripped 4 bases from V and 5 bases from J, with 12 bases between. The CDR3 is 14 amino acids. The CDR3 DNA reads TGTGCCAGTAGTACTCGACAGGTGGATCAGCCCCAGCATTTT. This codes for CASSTRQVDQPQHF. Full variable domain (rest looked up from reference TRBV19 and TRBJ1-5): DGGITQSPKYLFRKEGQNVTLSCEQNLNHDAMYWYRQDPGQGLRLIYYSQIVNDFQKGDIAEGYSVSREKKESFPLTVTSAQKNPTAFYLCASSTRQVDQPQHFGDGTRLSIL.

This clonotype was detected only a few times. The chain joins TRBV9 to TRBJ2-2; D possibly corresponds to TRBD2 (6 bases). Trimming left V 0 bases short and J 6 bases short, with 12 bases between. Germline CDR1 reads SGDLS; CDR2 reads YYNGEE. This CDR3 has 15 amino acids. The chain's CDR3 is CASSVAGGSAGELFF. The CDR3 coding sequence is TGTGCCAGCAGCGTAGCTGGGGGGTCGGCCGGGGAGCTGTTTTTT.

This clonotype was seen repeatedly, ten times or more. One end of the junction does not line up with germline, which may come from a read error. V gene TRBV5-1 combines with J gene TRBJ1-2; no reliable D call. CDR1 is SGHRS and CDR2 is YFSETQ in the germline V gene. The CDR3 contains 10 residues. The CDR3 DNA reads TGCACCAGGATCCCAGGTGGCTACACCTTC. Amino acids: CTRIPGGYTF.

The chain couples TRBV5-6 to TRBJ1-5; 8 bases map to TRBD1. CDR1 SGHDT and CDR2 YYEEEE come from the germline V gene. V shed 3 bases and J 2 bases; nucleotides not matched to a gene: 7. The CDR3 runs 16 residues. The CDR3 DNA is TGTGCCAGCAGCTCCGTCGACAGGGGCGGCAATCAGCCCCAGCATTTT. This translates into CASSSVDRGGNQPQHF. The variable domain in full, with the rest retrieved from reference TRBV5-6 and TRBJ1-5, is DAGVTQSPTHLIKTRGQQVTLRCSPKSGHDTVSWYQQALGQGPQFIFQYYEEEERQRGNFPDRFSGHQFPNYSSELNVNALLLGDSALYLCASSSVDRGGNQPQHFGDGTRLSIL.